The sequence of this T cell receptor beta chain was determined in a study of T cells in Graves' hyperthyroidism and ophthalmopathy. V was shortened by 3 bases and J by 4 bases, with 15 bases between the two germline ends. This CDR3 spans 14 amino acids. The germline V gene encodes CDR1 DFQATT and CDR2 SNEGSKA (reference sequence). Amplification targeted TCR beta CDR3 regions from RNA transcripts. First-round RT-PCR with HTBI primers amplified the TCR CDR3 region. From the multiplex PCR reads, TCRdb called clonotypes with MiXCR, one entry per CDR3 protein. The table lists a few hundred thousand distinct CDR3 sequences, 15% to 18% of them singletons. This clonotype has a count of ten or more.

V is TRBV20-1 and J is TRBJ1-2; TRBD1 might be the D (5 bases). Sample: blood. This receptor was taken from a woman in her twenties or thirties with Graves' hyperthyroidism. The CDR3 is CSASFTSGTYGYTF. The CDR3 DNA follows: TGCAGTGCTAGCTTCACGTCAGGGACCTATGGCTACACCTTC.